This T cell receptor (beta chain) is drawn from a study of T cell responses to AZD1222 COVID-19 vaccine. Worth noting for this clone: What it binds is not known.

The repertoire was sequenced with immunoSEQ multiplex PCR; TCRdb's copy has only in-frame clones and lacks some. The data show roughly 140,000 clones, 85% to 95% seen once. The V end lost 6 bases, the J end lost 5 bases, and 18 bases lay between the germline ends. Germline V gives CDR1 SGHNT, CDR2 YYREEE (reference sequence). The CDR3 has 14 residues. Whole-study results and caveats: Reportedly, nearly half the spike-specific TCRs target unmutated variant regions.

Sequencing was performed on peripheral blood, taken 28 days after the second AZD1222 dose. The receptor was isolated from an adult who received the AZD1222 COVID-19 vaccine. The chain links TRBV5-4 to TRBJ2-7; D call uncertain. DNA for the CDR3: TGTGCCAGCAACCCTCACTGGGAAAGCGACGAGCAGTACTTC. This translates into CASNPHWESDEQYF.